These T cell receptor beta chains were read from a single sample in a study of cytomegalovirus exposure and HLA in healthy donors. Sequencing was performed with immunoSEQ multiplex PCR; in TCRdb, only in-frame clones are kept and a portion is missing. This sample has about 100,000 clones; 70% to 85% occur once, and the top ten carry about 1.2%. Sequencing was done on a sample of PBMCs. These receptors were obtained from a young woman in good health and CMV-seronegative. Both conserved end residues are part of each CDR3. A D gene is named only where the DNA matches it firmly. Only some rows state a clone size, as once, few, many or a class for expanded clones.

clone size,V gene,CDR3 length,J gene,D gene,CDR3 DNA,CDR3 protein
.,TRBV6-1,14,TRBJ1-1,.,TGTGCCAGCAGATGGACAGTACAGAACACTGAAGCTTTCTTT,CASRWTVQNTEAFF
few,TRBV7-9,15,TRBJ2-2,TRBD2,TGTGCCAGCCACCCGGGACTAGTGCGGGCCGGGGAGCTGTTTTTT,CASHPGLVRAGELFF
few,TRBV4-3,14,TRBJ2-7,.,TGCGCCAGCAGCCAAGATTTGTCAGGGATCGAGCAGTACTTC,CASSQDLSGIEQYF
few,TRBV7-8,17,TRBJ2-3,.,TGTGCCAGCAGCTTAGGTCCACTAGCTGTTGGCACAGATACGCAGTATTTT,CASSLGPLAVGTDTQYF
once,TRBV19,15,TRBJ1-4,.,TGTGCCAGTAGACCAGGGGACGGGACTAATGAAAAACTGTTTTTT,CASRPGDGTNEKLFF
.,TRBV27,14,TRBJ2-2,TRBD1,TGTGCCAGCAGTTGGGACAGATACACCGGGGAGCTGTTTTTT,CASSWDRYTGELFF
few,TRBV7-2,15,TRBJ2-1,TRBD2,TGTGCCAGCAGCTTATCGAGAGGCGGGGGAAATGAGCAGTTCTTC,CASSLSRGGGNEQFF
.,TRBV5-1,14,TRBJ1-1,TRBD1,TGCGCCAGCAGCTCGGGGGACAGTTACACTGAAGCTTTCTTT,CASSSGDSYTEAFF
.,TRBV9,19,TRBJ2-1,TRBD2,TGTGCCAGCAGCCCGAGACGGATGACTAGCGGAGGCTCCTACAATGAGCAGTTCTTC,CASSPRRMTSGGSYNEQFF
.,TRBV7-2,16,TRBJ2-5,TRBD2,TGTGCCAGCAGCAAGGGACTAGCGGGAGGGCGAGAGACCCAGTACTTC,CASSKGLAGGRETQYF
.,TRBV27,13,TRBJ2-4,TRBD1,TGTGCCAGCAGTAAAGCCACTAGGACAGGGAAGTACTTC,CASSKATRTGKYF
.,TRBV2,12,TRBJ2-7,.,TGTGCCAGCAGACAAAGGGGCTACGAGCAGTACTTC,CASRQRGYEQYF
.,TRBV28,14,TRBJ1-2,.,TGTGCCAGCAGTTTGCCAGACAGGCTTTATGGCTACACCTTC,CASSLPDRLYGYTF
.,TRBV30,14,TRBJ1-3,TRBD1,TGTGCCTGGGGGACAGCCCTTTTAGTCAACACCATATATTTT,CAWGTALLVNTIYF
.,TRBV5-4,18,TRBJ1-4,.,TGTGCCAGCAGCAGTGCGCGCGACGGAGGAACGACTAATGAAAAACTGTTTTTT,CASSSARDGGTTNEKLFF
.,TRBV19,14,TRBJ2-3,.,TGTGCCAGTAGTATTGGTCAACACACAGATACGCAGTATTTT,CASSIGQHTDTQYF
.,TRBV9,19,TRBJ2-3,TRBD2,TGTGCCAGCAGCGCCGGCGGGACTAGCGGGAGGGTGCGCACAGATACGCAGTATTTT,CASSAGGTSGRVRTDTQYF
.,TRBV10-3,13,TRBJ2-2,.,TGTGCCATCAGCCGCGGAGACACCGGGGAGCTGTTTTTT,CAISRGDTGELFF
.,TRBV7-2,15,TRBJ1-2,TRBD1,TGTGCCAGCAGCTTAGATTTGGCAGGGGGTGGCGGCTACACCTTC,CASSLDLAGGGGYTF
.,TRBV7-3,14,TRBJ2-1,TRBD1,TGTGCCAGCAGCTATCAGGGGGTCTACAATGAGCAGTTCTTC,CASSYQGVYNEQFF
few,TRBV6-5,14,TRBJ2-4,.,TGTGCCAGCAGTTACCGGGGGGCCAAAAACATTCAGTACTTC,CASSYRGAKNIQYF
.,TRBV18,13,TRBJ1-5,.,TGTGCCAGCTCTCCGGGGGGAAATCAGCCCCAGCATTTT,CASSPGGNQPQHF
.,TRBV7-9,16,TRBJ2-3,TRBD2,TGTGCCAGCAGCTCCTCTAGCGGGGGTAGCACAGATACGCAGTATTTT,CASSSSSGGSTDTQYF
.,TRBV28,15,TRBJ1-1,.,TGTGCCAGCAGTTTATTCGGGAGGTTGAACACTGAAGCTTTCTTT,CASSLFGRLNTEAFF
few,TRBV7-9,16,TRBJ2-2,TRBD1,TGTGCCAGCAGCTTAGGAGGGGGCGAAAGTACCGGGGAGCTGTTTTTT,CASSLGGGESTGELFF
.,TRBV6-1,15,TRBJ2-2,.,TGTGCCAGCAGTAACAAAGCGGCGAGGACCGGGGAGCTGTTTTTT,CASSNKAARTGELFF
.,TRBV7-6,15,TRBJ2-2,.,TGTGCCAGCAGCTTAGATTACAGGGTGGTCGGGGAGCTGTTTTTT,CASSLDYRVVGELFF
.,TRBV5-6,16,TRBJ2-7,.,TGTGCCAGCAGCTTGCGACCTACAGGGACACTCTACGAGCAGTACTTC,CASSLRPTGTLYEQYF
.,TRBV30,15,TRBJ2-7,TRBD1,TGTGCCTGGAGCGTTGCCGGGACAGGGCACTACGAGCAGTACTTC,CAWSVAGTGHYEQYF
.,TRBV11-3,14,TRBJ2-3,TRBD1,TGTGCCAGCAGCTTCGAGGGGGCCACAGATACGCAGTATTTT,CASSFEGATDTQYF
.,TRBV7-6,15,TRBJ1-4,.,TGTGCCAGCAGCTTATTTCAGGGGACTAATGAAAAACTGTTTTTT,CASSLFQGTNEKLFF
.,TRBV7-2,14,TRBJ2-1,.,TGTGCCAGCAGGAGAGGGGGGGCCCACAATGAGCAGTTCTTC,CASRRGGAHNEQFF
.,TRBV5-1,15,TRBJ1-2,TRBD1,TGCGCCAGCAGCTCCTACCCCGGGACAGGGTATGGCTACACCTTC,CASSSYPGTGYGYTF
.,TRBV19,14,TRBJ2-7,.,TGTGCCAGTAGTATCCGGGGGTCTCGGGCCGAGCAGTACTTC,CASSIRGSRAEQYF
once,TRBV6-4,16,TRBJ2-1,TRBD2,TGTGCCAGCAGTTCTAGCGGGGACACCTCCTACAATGAGCAGTTCTTC,CASSSSGDTSYNEQFF
.,TRBV5-8,15,TRBJ1-5,TRBD1,TGTGCCAGCAGCTTGGAGGGACAGGGCAATCAGCCCCAGCATTTT,CASSLEGQGNQPQHF
.,TRBV29-1,15,TRBJ1-3,TRBD1,TGCAGCGTTGAAGATCTGAGGACAGGGAGGAACACCATATATTTT,CSVEDLRTGRNTIYF
.,TRBV11-1,16,TRBJ2-5,.,TGTGCCAGCTCGATTTGGCGGGACCCGCGCAAAGAGACCCAGTACTTC,CASSIWRDPRKETQYF
.,TRBV7-9,13,TRBJ1-1,.,TGTGCCAGCAGCTTAGGGGGGGGCACTGAAGCTTTCTTT,CASSLGGGTEAFF
.,TRBV28,15,TRBJ1-4,.,TGTGCCAGCAGTTCCCCGCGGGTAACTAATGAAAAACTGTTTTTT,CASSSPRVTNEKLFF
.,TRBV7-9,17,TRBJ2-3,TRBD2,TGTGCCAGCAGCCCCGGGATAGCGGGGGGGCCCACAGATACGCAGTATTTT,CASSPGIAGGPTDTQYF
.,TRBV29-1,16,TRBJ2-1,TRBD2,TGCAGCGTTGTTCAGGGACTAGCGGGGGTATCGAATGAGCAGTTCTTC,CSVVQGLAGVSNEQFF
.,TRBV21-1,15,TRBJ2-3,.,TGTGCCAGCACCCCGGACAGAGCCAACACAGATACGCAGTATTTT,CASTPDRANTDTQYF
.,TRBV7-8,15,TRBJ2-3,.,TGTGCCAGCAGCCCTTATCGTAGCCGATCGGATACGCAGTATTTT,CASSPYRSRSDTQYF
.,TRBV6-4,15,TRBJ2-3,TRBD2,TGTGCCAGCAGGAGGGCTAGCGGGGACACAGATACGCAGTATTTT,CASRRASGDTDTQYF
.,TRBV18,12,TRBJ2-5,.,TGTGCCAGCTCACCCAGACAAGAGACCCAGTACTTC,CASSPRQETQYF
.,TRBV15,15,TRBJ1-3,.,TGTGCCACCAGCAGAGATAAACAGACTGGAAACACCATATATTTT,CATSRDKQTGNTIYF
.,TRBV7-6,15,TRBJ2-7,.,TGTGCCAGCAGCTTCTCTATCGACAGGCCCTACGAGCAGTACTTC,CASSFSIDRPYEQYF
.,TRBV5-6,13,TRBJ2-5,.,TGTGCCAGCAGCTTGACTAGTCACGAGACCCAGTACTTC,CASSLTSHETQYF
.,TRBV29-1,11,TRBJ1-2,.,TGCAGCACCCAGGGGCCCTATGGCTACACCTTC,CSTQGPYGYTF
.,TRBV5-1,15,TRBJ2-2,.,TGCGCCAGCAGCTTGCAGGGGATCAACACCGGGGAGCTGTTTTTT,CASSLQGINTGELFF
few,TRBV5-4,16,TRBJ1-3,.,TGTGCCAGCAGCTTGGCGGGTGACCATTCTGGAAACACCATATATTTT,CASSLAGDHSGNTIYF
.,TRBV19,10,TRBJ2-2,.,TGTGCCAGTGGGGAGGGGGAGCTGTTTTTT,CASGEGELFF